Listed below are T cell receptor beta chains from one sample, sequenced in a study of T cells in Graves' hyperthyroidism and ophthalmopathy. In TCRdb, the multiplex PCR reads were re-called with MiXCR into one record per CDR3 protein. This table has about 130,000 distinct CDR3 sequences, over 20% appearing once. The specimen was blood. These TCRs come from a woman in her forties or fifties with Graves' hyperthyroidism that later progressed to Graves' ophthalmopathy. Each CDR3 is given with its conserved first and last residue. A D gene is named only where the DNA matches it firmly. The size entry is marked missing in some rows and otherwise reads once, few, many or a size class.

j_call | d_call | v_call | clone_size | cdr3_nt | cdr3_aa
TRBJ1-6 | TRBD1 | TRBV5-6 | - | TGTGCCAGCAGCAACAGGGGGCGGAATTCACCCCTCCACTTT | CASSNRGRNSPLHF
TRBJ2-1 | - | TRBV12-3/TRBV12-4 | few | TGTGCCAGCAGTTTAGAACGGGGAGTCGGTGAGCAGTTCTTC | CASSLERGVGEQFF
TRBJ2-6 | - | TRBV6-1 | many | TGTGCCAGCAGGGCTCTAGCGAGCTCTGGGGCCAACGTCCTGACTTTC | CASRALASSGANVLTF
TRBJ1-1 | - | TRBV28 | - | TGTGCCAGCAGTTTATTACCAGCACGAAACACTGAAGCTTTCTTT | CASSLLPARNTEAFF
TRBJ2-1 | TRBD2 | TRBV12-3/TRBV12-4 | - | TGTGCCAGCAGCCCTACTAGCGGGAGGAACAATGAGCAGTTCTTC | CASSPTSGRNNEQFF
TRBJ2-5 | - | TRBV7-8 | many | TGTGCCAGCAGCGCCCTCAGGGCGGTCCTTGAGACCCAGTACTTC | CASSALRAVLETQYF
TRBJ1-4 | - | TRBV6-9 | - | TGTGCCAGCAGTTATAAACCGCTAAGTCATAATGAAAAACTGTTTTTT | CASSYKPLSHNEKLFF
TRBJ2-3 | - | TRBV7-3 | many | TGTGCCAGCAGCAAACCAGGACTAGATACGCAGTATTTT | CASSKPGLDTQYF
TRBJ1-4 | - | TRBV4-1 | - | TGCGCCAGCAGCCAACCATACGAAAAACTGTTTTTT | CASSQPYEKLFF
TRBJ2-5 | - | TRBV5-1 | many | TGCGCCAGCAGTCCAGGGGCGGAGACCCAGTACTTC | CASSPGAETQYF
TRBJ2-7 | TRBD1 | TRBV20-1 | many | TGCAGTGCGCCCTTCCGGGACAGGGCCTACGAGCAGTACTTC | CSAPFRDRAYEQYF
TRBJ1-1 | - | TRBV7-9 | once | - | CASSSSGVTEAFF
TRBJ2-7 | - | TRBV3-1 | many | TGTGCCAGCAAGAGGGGAGACGAGCAGTACTTC | CASKRGDEQYF
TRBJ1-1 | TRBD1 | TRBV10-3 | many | TGTGCCATCAGGCGACAGGGGGAGAACACTGAAGCTTTCTTT | CAIRRQGENTEAFF
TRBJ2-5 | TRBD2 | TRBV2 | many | TGTGCCAGCAGTGAAAGAGGACTAGCGAGAGAGACCCAGTACTTC | CASSERGLARETQYF
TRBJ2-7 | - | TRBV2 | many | TGTGCCAGCAGTGAGACCTACGAGCAGTACTTC | CASSETYEQYF
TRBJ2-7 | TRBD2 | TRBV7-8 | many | TGTGCCAGCAGCTTAGTTGGGACTAGCTCCTTCGAGCAGTACTTC | CASSLVGTSSFEQYF
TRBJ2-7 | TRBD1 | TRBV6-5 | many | TGTGCCAGCAGTTACCAGGGACAGGGTCACTACGAGCAGTACTTC | CASSYQGQGHYEQYF
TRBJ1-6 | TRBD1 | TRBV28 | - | TGTGCGGAAGGGGGCGGCAATTCACCCCTCCACTTT | CAEGGGNSPLHF